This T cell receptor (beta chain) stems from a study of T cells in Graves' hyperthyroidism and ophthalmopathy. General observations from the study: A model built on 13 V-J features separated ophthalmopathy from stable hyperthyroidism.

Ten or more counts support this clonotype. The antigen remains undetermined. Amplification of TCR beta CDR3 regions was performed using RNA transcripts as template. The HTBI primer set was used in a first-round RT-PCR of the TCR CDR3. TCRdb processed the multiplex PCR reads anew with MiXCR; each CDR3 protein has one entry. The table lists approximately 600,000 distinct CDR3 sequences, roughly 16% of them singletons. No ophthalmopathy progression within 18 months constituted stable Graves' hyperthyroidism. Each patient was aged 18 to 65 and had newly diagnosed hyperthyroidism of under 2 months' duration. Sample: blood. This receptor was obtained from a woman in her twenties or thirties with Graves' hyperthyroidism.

The CDR3 DNA is TGTGCCAGCACCCCCGGACAGACACACCATGGCTACACCTTC. Protein sequence: CASTPGQTHHGYTF. The chain combines TRBV28 with TRBJ1-2; maybe TRBD1 (6 bases). The V gene lost 7 bases and the J gene lost 6 bases, with 18 bases spanning the gap. This CDR3 contains 14 residues. The V gene's germline CDR1 is MDHEN and CDR2 SYDVKM.